This T cell receptor (beta chain) comes out of a study of shared clonotypes between healthy human individuals. The V gene lost 5 bases and the J gene lost 2 bases, with 9 bases spanning the gap. CDR1 is LNHDA, CDR2 SQIVND, per germline (reference sequence). This CDR3 has 14 residues. 250 to 350 ng DNA, approximately 30,000 T cell genomes, went into unsorted PBMC replicate PCRs. Produced via immunoSEQ multiplex PCR; TCRdb's table is partial and in-frame only. The table shows about half a million clones, with over 75% occurring only once. The J gene is TRBJ1-4, the V gene TRBV19; D unclear. This receptor was obtained from a woman aged 35 to 49 in good health. Some clones in this sample may be carry-over from other donors' samples. Sequenced material: PBMCs. The DNA of the CDR3 is TGTGCCAGTAGTGACGGAGGGACTAATGAAAAACTGTTTTTT. It specifies CASSDGGTNEKLFF.